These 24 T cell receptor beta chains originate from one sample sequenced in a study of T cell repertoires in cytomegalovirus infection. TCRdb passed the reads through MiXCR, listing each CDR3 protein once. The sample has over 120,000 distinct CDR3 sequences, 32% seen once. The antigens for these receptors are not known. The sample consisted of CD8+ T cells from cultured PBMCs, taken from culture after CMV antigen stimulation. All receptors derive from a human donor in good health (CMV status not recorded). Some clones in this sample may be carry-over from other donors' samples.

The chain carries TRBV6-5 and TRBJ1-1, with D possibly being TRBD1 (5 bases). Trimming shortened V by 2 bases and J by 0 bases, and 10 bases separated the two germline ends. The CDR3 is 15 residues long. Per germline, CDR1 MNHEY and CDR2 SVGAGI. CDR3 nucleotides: TGTGCCAGCAGTTACGGTCAGGGTATGAACACTGAAGCTTTCTTT. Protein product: CASSYGQGMNTEAFF.

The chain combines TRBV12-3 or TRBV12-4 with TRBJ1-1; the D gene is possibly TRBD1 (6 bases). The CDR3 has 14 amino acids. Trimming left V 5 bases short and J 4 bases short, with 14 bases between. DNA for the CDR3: TGTGCCAGCAGTCCTACAGGGACGGCCACTGAAGCTTTCTTT. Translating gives CASSPTGTATEAFF.

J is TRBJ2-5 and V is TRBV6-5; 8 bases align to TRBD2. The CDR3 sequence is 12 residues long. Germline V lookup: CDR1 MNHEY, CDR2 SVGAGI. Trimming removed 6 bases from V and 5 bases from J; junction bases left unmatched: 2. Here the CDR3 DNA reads TGTGCCAGCAGAGCTAGCGGGGAGACCCAGTACTTC. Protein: CASRASGETQYF.

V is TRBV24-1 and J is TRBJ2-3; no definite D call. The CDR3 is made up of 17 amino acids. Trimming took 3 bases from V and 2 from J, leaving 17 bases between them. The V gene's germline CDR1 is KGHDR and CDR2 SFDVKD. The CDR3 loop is CATSDTSTRVDTDTQYF. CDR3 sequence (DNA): TGTGCCACCAGTGATACTTCGACGCGTGTGGACACAGATACGCAGTATTTT.

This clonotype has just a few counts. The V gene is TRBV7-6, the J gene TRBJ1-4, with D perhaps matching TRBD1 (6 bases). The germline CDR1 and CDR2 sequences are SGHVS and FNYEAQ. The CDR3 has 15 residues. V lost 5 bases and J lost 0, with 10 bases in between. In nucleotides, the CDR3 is TGTGCCAGCAGCCGTCGGACAGCAACTAATGAAAAACTGTTTTTT. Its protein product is CASSRRTATNEKLFF.

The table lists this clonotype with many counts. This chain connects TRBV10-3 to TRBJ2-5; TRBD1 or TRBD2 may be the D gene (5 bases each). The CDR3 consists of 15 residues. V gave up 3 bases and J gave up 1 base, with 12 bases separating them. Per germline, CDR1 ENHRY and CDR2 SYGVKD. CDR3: CAISDREKVQETQYF. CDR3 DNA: TGTGCCATCAGTGACAGGGAGAAGGTCCAAGAGACCCAGTACTTC.

The CDR3 loop reads CSAYTGTSGDNEQFF. The CDR3 nucleotides read TGCAGTGCGTACACCGGGACTAGCGGGGACAATGAGCAGTTCTTC. V is TRBV20-1 and J is TRBJ2-1; 13 bases are a match to TRBD2. The CDR3 loop spans 15 amino acids. Looked up from germline, CDR1 is DFQATT and CDR2 is SNEGSKA (reference sequence). V dropped 6 bases and J dropped 5; count of bases not matched to a gene: 7.

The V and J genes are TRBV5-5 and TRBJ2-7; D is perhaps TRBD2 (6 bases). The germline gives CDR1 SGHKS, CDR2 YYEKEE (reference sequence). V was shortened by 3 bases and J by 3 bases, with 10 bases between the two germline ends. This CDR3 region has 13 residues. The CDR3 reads CASSWGLNYEQYF. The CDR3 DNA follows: TGTGCCAGCAGCTGGGGACTGAACTACGAGCAGTACTTC. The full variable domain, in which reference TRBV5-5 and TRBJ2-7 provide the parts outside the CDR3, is DAGVTQSPTHLIKTRGQQVTLRCSPISGHKSVSWYQQVLGQGPQFIFQYYEKEERGRGNFPDRFSARQFPNYSSELNVNALLLGDSALYLCASSWGLNYEQYFGPGTRLTVT.

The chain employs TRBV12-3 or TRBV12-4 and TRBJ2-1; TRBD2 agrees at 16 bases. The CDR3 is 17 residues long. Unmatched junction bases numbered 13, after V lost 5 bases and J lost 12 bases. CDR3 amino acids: CASSLHGTSGGAGWQFF. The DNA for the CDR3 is TGTGCCAGCAGTCTGCATGGGACTAGCGGGGGGGCAGGGTGGCAGTTCTTC.

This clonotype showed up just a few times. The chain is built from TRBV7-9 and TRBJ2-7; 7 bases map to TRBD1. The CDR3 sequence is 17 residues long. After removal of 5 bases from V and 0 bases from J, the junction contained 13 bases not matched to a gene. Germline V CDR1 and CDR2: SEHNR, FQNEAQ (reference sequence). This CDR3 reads CASSLREVGGTSYEQYF. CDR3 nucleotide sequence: TGTGCCAGCAGCCTACGAGAGGTAGGGGGCACCTCCTACGAGCAGTACTTC. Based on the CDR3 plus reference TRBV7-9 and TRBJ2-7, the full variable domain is DTGVSQNPRHKITKRGQNVTFRCDPISEHNRLYWYRQTLGQGPEFLTYFQNEAQLEKSRLLSDRFSAERPKGSFSTLEIQRTEQGDSAMYLCASSLREVGGTSYEQYFGPGTRLTVT.

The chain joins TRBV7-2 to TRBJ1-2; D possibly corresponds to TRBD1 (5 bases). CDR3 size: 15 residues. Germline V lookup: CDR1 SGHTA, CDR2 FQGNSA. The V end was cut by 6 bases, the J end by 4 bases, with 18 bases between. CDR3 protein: CASSFYLGGAYGYTF. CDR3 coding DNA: TGTGCCAGCAGTTTTTACCTGGGGGGAGCCTATGGCTACACCTTC. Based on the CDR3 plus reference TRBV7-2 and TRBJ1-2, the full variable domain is GAGVSQSPSNKVTEKGKDVELRCDPISGHTALYWYRQSLGQGLEFLIYFQGNSAPDKSGLPSDRFSAERTGGSVSTLTIQRTQQEDSAVYLCASSFYLGGAYGYTFGSGTRLTVV.

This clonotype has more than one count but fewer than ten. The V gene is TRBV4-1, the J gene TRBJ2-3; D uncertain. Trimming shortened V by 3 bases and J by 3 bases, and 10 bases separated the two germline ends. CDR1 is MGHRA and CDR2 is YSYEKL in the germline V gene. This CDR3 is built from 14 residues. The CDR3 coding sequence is TGCGCCAGCAGCCACCCCCTGGGGACAGATACGCAGTATTTT. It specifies CASSHPLGTDTQYF.

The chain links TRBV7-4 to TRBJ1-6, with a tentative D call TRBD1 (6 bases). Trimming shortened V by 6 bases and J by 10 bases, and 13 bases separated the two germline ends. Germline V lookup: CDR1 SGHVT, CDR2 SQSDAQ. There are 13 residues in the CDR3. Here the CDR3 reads CASRGTGISPLHF. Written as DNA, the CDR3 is TGTGCCAGCAGGGGAACAGGGATCTCACCCCTCCACTTT.

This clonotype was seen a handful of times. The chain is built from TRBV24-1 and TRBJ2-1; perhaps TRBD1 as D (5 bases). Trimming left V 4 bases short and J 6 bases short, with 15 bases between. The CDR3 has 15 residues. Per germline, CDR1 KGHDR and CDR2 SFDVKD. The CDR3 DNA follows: TGTGCCACCAGTGACCCGGGCGAGCAGGGCAATGAGCAGTTCTTC. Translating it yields CATSDPGEQGNEQFF.

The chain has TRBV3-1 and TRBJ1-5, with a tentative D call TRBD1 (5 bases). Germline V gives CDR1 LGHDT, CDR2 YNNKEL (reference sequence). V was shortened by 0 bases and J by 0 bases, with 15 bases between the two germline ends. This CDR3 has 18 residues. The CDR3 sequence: CASSQDPAGPFSNQPQHF. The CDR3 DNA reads TGTGCCAGCAGCCAAGATCCCGCAGGGCCGTTTAGCAATCAGCCCCAGCATTTT.

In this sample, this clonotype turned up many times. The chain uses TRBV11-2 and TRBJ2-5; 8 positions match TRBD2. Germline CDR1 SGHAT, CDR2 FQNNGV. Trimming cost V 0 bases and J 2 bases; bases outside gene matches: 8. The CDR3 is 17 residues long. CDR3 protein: CASSLDLAGGDQETQYF. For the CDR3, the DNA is TGTGCCAGCAGCTTAGATCTCGCCGGGGGGGATCAAGAGACCCAGTACTTC.

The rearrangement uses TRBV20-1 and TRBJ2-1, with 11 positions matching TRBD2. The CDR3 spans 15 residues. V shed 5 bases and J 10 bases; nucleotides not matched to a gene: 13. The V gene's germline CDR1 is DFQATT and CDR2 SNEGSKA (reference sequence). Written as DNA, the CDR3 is TGCAGTGCTCGGACTAGCGGGCGGCCCGCCCCAGAGCAGTTCTTC. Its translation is CSARTSGRPAPEQFF.

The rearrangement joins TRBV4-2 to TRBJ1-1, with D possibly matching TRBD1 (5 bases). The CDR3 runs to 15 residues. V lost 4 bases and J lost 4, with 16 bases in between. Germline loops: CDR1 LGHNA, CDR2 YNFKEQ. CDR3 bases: TGTGCCAGCAGCCCTTCCCCCGGGGGGGGCACTGAAGCTTTCTTT. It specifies CASSPSPGGGTEAFF.

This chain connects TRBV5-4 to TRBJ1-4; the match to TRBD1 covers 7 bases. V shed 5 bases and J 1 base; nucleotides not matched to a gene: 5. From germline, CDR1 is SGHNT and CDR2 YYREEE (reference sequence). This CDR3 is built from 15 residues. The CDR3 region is CASRRRQGTNEKLFF. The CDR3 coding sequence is TGTGCCAGCAGGCGAAGACAGGGAACTAATGAAAAACTGTTTTTT.

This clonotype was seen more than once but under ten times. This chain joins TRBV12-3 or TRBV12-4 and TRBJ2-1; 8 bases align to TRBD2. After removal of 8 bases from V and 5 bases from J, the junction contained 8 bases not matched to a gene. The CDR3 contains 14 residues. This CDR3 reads CASGRGGLNNEQFF. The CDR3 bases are TGTGCCAGCGGCCGGGGGGGGCTAAACAATGAGCAGTTCTTC.

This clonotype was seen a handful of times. The CDR3 DNA is TGTGCCAGCAGTTCCTCGGGCAACTATGGCTACACCTTC. Residues: CASSSSGNYGYTF. The V and J genes are TRBV6-5 and TRBJ1-2; unclear D gene. V lost 4 bases to trimming and J lost 2 bases, with 8 bases between them. The CDR3 contains 13 residues. Germline loops: CDR1 MNHEY, CDR2 SVGAGI.

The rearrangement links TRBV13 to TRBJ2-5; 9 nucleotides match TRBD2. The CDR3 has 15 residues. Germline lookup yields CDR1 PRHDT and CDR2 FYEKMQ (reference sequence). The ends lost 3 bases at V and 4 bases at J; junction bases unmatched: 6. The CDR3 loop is CASSLGLASGETQYF. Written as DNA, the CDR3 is TGTGCCAGCAGCTTGGGACTAGCTAGCGGAGAGACCCAGTACTTC. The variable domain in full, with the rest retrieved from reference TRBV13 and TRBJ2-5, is AAGVIQSPRHLIKEKRETATLKCYPIPRHDTVYWYQQGPGQDPQFLISFYEKMQSDKGSIPDRFSAQQFSDYHSELNMSSLELGDSALYFCASSLGLASGETQYFGPGTRLLVL.

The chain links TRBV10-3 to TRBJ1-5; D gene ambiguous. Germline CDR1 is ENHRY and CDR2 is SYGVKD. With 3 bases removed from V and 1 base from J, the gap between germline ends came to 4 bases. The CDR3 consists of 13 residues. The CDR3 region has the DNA TGTGCCATCAGTGAAGGGAGCAATCAGCCCCAGCATTTT. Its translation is CAISEGSNQPQHF.

The CDR3 is CASSPGAPYEQYF. For the CDR3, the DNA is TGTGCCAGCTCACCAGGGGCACCCTACGAGCAGTACTTC. This chain joins TRBV18 and TRBJ2-7; possibly TRBD1 for D (5 bases). Germline V gene lookup returns CDR1 KGHSH and CDR2 LQKENI. The CDR3 consists of 13 residues. Trimming cost V 2 bases and J 2 bases, with 7 bases left between them.